This T cell receptor beta chain was observed in a study of CD8+ T cells in alopecia areata. The treatment is: oral pan-JAK inhibitor, 5-10 mg twice daily. V was pared by 5 bases and J by 2 bases, with 7 bases between. CDR3 size: 12 residues. CDR1 and CDR2 (germline): SQVTM, ANQGSEA. Sequencing relied on a cDNA template that was reverse transcribed from extracted RNA. Sequencing was performed with immunoSEQ multiplex PCR; in TCRdb, only in-frame clones are kept and a portion is missing. The repertoire holds about 160,000 clones, with around 71% as singletons. This clone has more than one count but fewer than ten.

Source: CD4+ T cells sorted from blood, taken at week 4, from a patient treated with tofacitinib. V gene TRBV29-1 combines with J gene TRBJ1-5; D ambiguous. The receptor's source is a human donor with alopecia areata. In nucleotides, the CDR3 is TGCAGCGTTTCCGACGGCAATCAGCCCCAGCATTTT. Translation gives CSVSDGNQPQHF.